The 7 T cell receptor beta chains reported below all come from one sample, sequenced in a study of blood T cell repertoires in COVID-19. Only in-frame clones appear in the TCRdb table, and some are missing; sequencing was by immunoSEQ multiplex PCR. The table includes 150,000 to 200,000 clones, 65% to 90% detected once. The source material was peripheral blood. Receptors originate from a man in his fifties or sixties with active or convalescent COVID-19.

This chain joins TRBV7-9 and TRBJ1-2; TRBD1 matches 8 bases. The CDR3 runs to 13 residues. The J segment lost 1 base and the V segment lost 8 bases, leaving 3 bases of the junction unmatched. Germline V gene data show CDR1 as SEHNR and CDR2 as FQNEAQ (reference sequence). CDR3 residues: CASGQGGNYGYTF. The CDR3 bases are TGTGCCAGCGGACAGGGCGGTAACTATGGCTACACCTTC.

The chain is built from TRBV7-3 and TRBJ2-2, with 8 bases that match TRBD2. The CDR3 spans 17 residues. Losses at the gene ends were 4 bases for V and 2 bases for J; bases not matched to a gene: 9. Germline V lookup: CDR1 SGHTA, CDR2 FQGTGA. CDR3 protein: CASSSGMRGANTGELFF. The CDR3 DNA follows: TGTGCCAGCAGCTCGGGAATGCGGGGGGCTAACACCGGGGAGCTGTTTTTT. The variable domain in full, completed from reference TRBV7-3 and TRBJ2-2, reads GAGVSQTPSNKVTEKGKYVELRCDPISGHTALYWYRQSLGQGPEFLIYFQGTGAADDSGLPNDRFFAVRPEGSVSTLKIQRTERGDSAVYLCASSSGMRGANTGELFFGEGSRLTVL.

The CDR3 DNA is TGTGCCAGCAGTTTTGGGCAGGGCCCGTTCTTC. It codes for CASSFGQGPFF. The J gene is TRBJ2-1, the V gene TRBV28, with a possible D match to TRBD1 (5 bases). Trimming stripped 3 bases from V and 15 bases from J, with 12 bases between. Germline CDR1 reads MDHEN; CDR2 reads SYDVKM. This CDR3 spans 11 amino acids.

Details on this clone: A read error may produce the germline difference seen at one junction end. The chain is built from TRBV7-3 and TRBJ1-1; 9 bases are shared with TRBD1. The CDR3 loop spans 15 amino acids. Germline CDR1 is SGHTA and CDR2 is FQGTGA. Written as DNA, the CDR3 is TGTGCCAGCAGCATAACAGGGGGCATGAACACTGAAGCTTTCTTT. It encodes CASSITGGMNTEAFF.

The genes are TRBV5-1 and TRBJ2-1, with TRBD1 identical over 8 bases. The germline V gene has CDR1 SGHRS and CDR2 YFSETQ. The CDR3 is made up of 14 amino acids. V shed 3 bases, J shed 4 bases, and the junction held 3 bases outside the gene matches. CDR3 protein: CASSYGQGYNEQFF. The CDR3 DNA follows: TGCGCCAGCAGCTATGGACAGGGATACAATGAGCAGTTCTTC.

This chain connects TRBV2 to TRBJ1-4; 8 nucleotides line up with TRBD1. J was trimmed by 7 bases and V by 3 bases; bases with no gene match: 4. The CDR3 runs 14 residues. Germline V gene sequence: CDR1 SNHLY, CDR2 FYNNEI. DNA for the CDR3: TGTGCCAGCAGTGACAGGGGGCGGGGTGAAAAACTGTTTTTT. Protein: CASSDRGRGEKLFF.

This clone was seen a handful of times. DNA for the CDR3: TGCAGTGCTAGGGGCAGCTATGGCTACACCTTC. Its translation is CSARGSYGYTF. This chain links TRBV20-1 with TRBJ1-2; D remains unclear. The ends were cut back, 3 bases at V and 4 bases at J, with 6 bases in the middle. The CDR3 is 11 amino acids. Germline V lookup: CDR1 DFQATT, CDR2 SNEGSKA (reference sequence).